This paragraph reports one T cell receptor (beta chain). As yet, its antigen is unknown. Using RNA template, CDR3s of TCR alpha and beta were amplified with iRepertoire arm-PCR. TCRdb reanalysed the multiplex PCR reads using MiXCR and keeps one entry per CDR3 protein. The table lists 300,000 to 450,000 distinct CDR3 sequences, 41% of them singletons. CDR1 is SEHNR and CDR2 is FQNEAQ in the germline V gene (reference sequence). The CDR3 runs to 16 residues. V lost 0 bases, J lost 4 bases, and 4 bases stayed unmatched. The record originates from a study of glioma-infiltrating T cells. Study in general: Presurgical dexamethasone in glioma patients lasted six or fewer days. Study outcomes and limitations: Shared blood CDR3 signature motifs marked patients with low tissue-blood divergence. Tissue-blood divergence was below expectation in non-neoplastic patients, above in gliomas.

Material for sequencing was glioma tissue, nonneoplastic brain tissue, or PBMCs (not recorded which). The J gene is TRBJ2-1, the V gene TRBV7-9, with 9 bases lining up with TRBD2. The source is a human donor with low-grade glioma or glioblastoma, undergoing nonglioma brain surgery, or in good health (not recorded which). CDR3 bases: TGTGCCAGCAGCTTAGCTCGACTAGCGGCATACAATGAGCAGTTCTTC. This encodes CASSLARLAAYNEQFF.